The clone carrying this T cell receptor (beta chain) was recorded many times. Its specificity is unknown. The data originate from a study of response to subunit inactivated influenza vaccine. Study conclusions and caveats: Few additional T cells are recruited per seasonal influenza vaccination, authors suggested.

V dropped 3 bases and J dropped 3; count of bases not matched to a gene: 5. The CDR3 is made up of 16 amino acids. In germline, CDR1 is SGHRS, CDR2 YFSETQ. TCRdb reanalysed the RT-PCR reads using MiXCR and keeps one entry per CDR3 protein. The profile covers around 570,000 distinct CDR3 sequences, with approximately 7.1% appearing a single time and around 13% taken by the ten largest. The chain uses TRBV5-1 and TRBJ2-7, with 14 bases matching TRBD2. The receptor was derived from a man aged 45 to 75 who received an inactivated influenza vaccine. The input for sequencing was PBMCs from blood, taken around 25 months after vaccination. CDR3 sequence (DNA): TGCGCCAGCAGCTCCGGGACTAGCGGGAGCGGCTACGAGCAGTACTTC. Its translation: CASSSGTSGSGYEQYF.